This is a list of T cell receptor beta chains from one sample in a study of blood T cell repertoires in COVID-19. The assay was immunoSEQ multiplex PCR, and TCRdb's table has in-frame clones only and misses some. The repertoire holds about 360,000 clones, more than 65% seen once, with more than 0.95% in the top ten. Source material: peripheral blood. The receptors were gathered from a human donor with acute or convalescent COVID-19. The donor label of this sample is uncertain. The CDR3 runs from the conserved cysteine through the conserved F or W. The order of the fields is D gene, J gene, V gene, clone size, CDR3 DNA, CDR3 protein. D genes are given only for firm matches. A clone size is listed for some rows: how often the clone was seen (once, few, many), or a class if it is expanded.

d_gene: NA
j_gene: TRBJ2-1
v_gene: TRBV19
abundance: NA
CDR3nt: TGTGCCAGTACCTTGGCAGGGGGGATCTACAATGAGCAGTTCTTC
CDR3aa: CASTLAGGIYNEQFF

d_gene: TRBD1
j_gene: TRBJ2-7
v_gene: TRBV5-1
abundance: NA
CDR3nt: TGCGCCAGCAGTGAGGACAGGGGAGCAAGCTACGAGCAGTACTTC
CDR3aa: CASSEDRGASYEQYF

d_gene: NA
j_gene: TRBJ1-1
v_gene: TRBV2
abundance: NA
CDR3nt: TGTGCCAGCAGTGGGCGCAGGGACACTGAAGCTTTCTTT
CDR3aa: CASSGRRDTEAFF

d_gene: TRBD1
j_gene: TRBJ2-7
v_gene: TRBV7-8
abundance: NA
CDR3nt: TGTGCCAGCAGCCGACAGGGAATGGCCTACGAGCAGTACTTC
CDR3aa: CASSRQGMAYEQYF

d_gene: TRBD1
j_gene: TRBJ2-3
v_gene: TRBV11-2
abundance: NA
CDR3nt: TGTGCCAGCAGCTTACCTCCGGGACAGAATTATGATACGCAGTATTTT
CDR3aa: CASSLPPGQNYDTQYF

d_gene: NA
j_gene: TRBJ2-7
v_gene: TRBV11-2
abundance: NA
CDR3nt: TGTGCCAGCAGCTTGACTGTCTCCTACGAGCAGTACTTC
CDR3aa: CASSLTVSYEQYF

d_gene: TRBD1
j_gene: TRBJ1-1
v_gene: TRBV5-1
abundance: NA
CDR3nt: TGCGCCAGCAGCTTAACAGGGGGCGCCGGCACTGAAGCTTTCTTT
CDR3aa: CASSLTGGAGTEAFF

d_gene: TRBD1
j_gene: TRBJ1-2
v_gene: TRBV11-2
abundance: once
CDR3nt: TGTGCCAGCAGCCCCGGACAGGGGTTAAGTATGGGCTACACCTTC
CDR3aa: CASSPGQGLSMGYTF

d_gene: NA
j_gene: TRBJ1-6
v_gene: TRBV6-5
abundance: NA
CDR3nt: TGTGCCAGCAGTTACGGCAGGGCATCCTATAATTCACCCCTCCACTTT
CDR3aa: CASSYGRASYNSPLHF

d_gene: NA
j_gene: TRBJ2-3
v_gene: TRBV2
abundance: NA
CDR3nt: TGTGCCAGGGGACTGAATACGCAGTATTTT
CDR3aa: CARGLNTQYF

d_gene: TRBD2
j_gene: TRBJ2-3
v_gene: TRBV9
abundance: NA
CDR3nt: TGTGCCAGCAGCGCGGGACTAGCGGTGGGAGATACGCAGTATTTT
CDR3aa: CASSAGLAVGDTQYF

d_gene: NA
j_gene: TRBJ2-3
v_gene: TRBV11-2
abundance: NA
CDR3nt: TGTGCCAGCAGCCGATCAACTAAGGCGCGGGCGATCACAGATACGCAGTATTTT
CDR3aa: CASSRSTKARAITDTQYF

d_gene: NA
j_gene: TRBJ2-7
v_gene: TRBV11-2
abundance: once
CDR3nt: TGTGCCAGCAGCTTAAGAGGAGACCCGTCTGGAGAGCAGTACTTC
CDR3aa: CASSLRGDPSGEQYF

d_gene: TRBD2
j_gene: TRBJ2-4
v_gene: TRBV18
abundance: NA
CDR3nt: TGTGCCAGCTCACCAAGGACTAGCGGGGGGGTTCTAGCCAAAAACATTCAGTACTTC
CDR3aa: CASSPRTSGGVLAKNIQYF

d_gene: TRBD2
j_gene: TRBJ2-2
v_gene: TRBV5-4
abundance: NA
CDR3nt: TGTGCCAGCAGCTCCGATCAGCGGGGGGGCACCGGGGAGCTGTTTTTT
CDR3aa: CASSSDQRGGTGELFF